Listed below are T cell receptor beta chains from one sample, sequenced in a study of spatial heterogeneity in lung cancer. One entry per CDR3 protein, called by TCRdb with MiXCR from the 5' RACE reads. The profile shows under 85,000 distinct CDR3 sequences, 8% of them singletons. Sequencing used PBMCs, obtained at surgery. The receptors derive from a male donor with early-stage non-small cell lung cancer. Each CDR3 is given with its conserved first and last residue. Each record gives: D gene, V gene, J gene, clone size, CDR3 DNA, CDR3 protein. The D gene is left open where the match is weak. A row's size may be missing; if present it is once, few, many or a size class.

-,TRBV7-9,TRBJ1-1,few,TGTGCCAGCAGCCTTGGGGGCGCTGAAAACACTGAAGCTTTCTTT,CASSLGGAENTEAFF
-,TRBV20-1,TRBJ2-3,many,TGCAGCCCCAGAGGGGGAGGAGCCCCAGATACGCAGTATTTT,CSPRGGGAPDTQYF
-,TRBV30,TRBJ1-1,many,TGTGCCTGGAGTTCCTTCCCAGTGAACACTGAAGCTTTCTTT,CAWSSFPVNTEAFF
-,TRBV6-2/TRBV6-3,TRBJ2-2,many,TGTGCCAGCAGTTTCTATGCCGGGGAGCTGTTTTTT,CASSFYAGELFF
-,TRBV7-3,TRBJ2-1,-,TGTGCCAGCAGCCCCTGGGGGGCCAATGAGCAGTTCTTC,CASSPWGANEQFF
-,TRBV6-5,TRBJ1-2,many,TGTGCCAGCAGTAGGGTAGAGCGCTATGGCTACACCTTC,CASSRVERYGYTF
-,TRBV12-2,TRBJ2-1,many,TGTGCAAGTCGCTGCAGACTAGCGGGTAGGGAAAGCTCCTACAATGAGCAGTTCTTC,CASRCRLAGRESSYNEQFF
-,TRBV25-1,TRBJ1-2,many,TGTGCCAGCAGTGATGGCTTCACTCGTGGCTACACCTTC,CASSDGFTRGYTF
-,TRBV3-1,TRBJ1-1,many,TGTGCCAGCAGCCAATTGCCGACAGTTCAAGGGGATGAAGCTTTCTTT,CASSQLPTVQGDEAFF
TRBD1,TRBV6-5,TRBJ1-5,many,TGTGCCAGCAGTAGGGACAGGGTAGGAGGACAGCCCCAGCATTTT,CASSRDRVGGQPQHF
TRBD2,TRBV14,TRBJ2-7,many,TGTGCCAGCAGCCAAGAAAGGACTAGCGGGAGAACCGAGCAGTACTTC,CASSQERTSGRTEQYF